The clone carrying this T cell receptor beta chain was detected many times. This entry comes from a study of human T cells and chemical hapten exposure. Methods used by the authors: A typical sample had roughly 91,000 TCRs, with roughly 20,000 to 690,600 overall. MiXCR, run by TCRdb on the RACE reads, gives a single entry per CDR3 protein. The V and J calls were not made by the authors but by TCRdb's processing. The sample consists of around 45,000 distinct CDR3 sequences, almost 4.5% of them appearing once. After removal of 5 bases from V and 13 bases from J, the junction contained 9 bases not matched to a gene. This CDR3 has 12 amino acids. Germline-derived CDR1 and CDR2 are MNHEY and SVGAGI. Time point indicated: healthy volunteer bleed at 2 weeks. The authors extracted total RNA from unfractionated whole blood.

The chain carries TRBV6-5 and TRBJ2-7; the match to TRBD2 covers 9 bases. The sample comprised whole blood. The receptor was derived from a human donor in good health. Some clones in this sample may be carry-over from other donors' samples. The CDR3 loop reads CASSNPTGTSYF. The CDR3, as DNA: TGTGCCAGCAGTAACCCGACCGGGACTAGCTACTTC.